This T cell receptor (beta chain) was captured by sequencing in a study of T cell responses to AZD1222 COVID-19 vaccine. Broader study findings: The study reported that nearly half of spike-specific TCRs target unmutated variant regions. Breadth and depth of Spike-specific TCRs rose after two AZD1222 doses.

The CDR3 consists of 15 residues. Trimming took 2 bases from V and 6 from J; bases not matched to a gene: 5. Germline V gene data show CDR1 as MNHEY and CDR2 as SVGAGI. Details on this clone: What it binds is unknown.

Profiled with immunoSEQ multiplex PCR; TCRdb holds only in-frame clones, not every one. In the table there are around 100,000 clones, more than 75% of which are singletons. This TCR came from an adult in good health. The material sequenced was peripheral blood, taken on day 0 of AZD1222 vaccination. This chain connects TRBV6-5 to TRBJ2-2; 8 nucleotides align to TRBD1. DNA of the CDR3: TGTGCCAGCAGTTACGCTCGACAGGGGCCCGGGGAGCTGTTTTTT. This codes for CASSYARQGPGELFF.